This T cell receptor beta chain was sequenced in a study of blood T cell repertoires in COVID-19. Profiling relied on immunoSEQ multiplex PCR, and the TCRdb table lists in-frame clones only, not all of them. The sample includes about 290,000 clones, roughly 90% of them seen just once. Participants, roughly 18 to 90 years old, spanned fewer than 30 US areas. Germline CDR1 reads SGHKS; CDR2 reads YYEKEE (reference sequence). J lost 4 bases, V lost 4 bases, and 8 bases had no gene match. The CDR3 runs 16 residues. V and J are TRBV5-5 and TRBJ2-2, with 9 bases matching TRBD1. This receptor was identified in a woman aged 40 to 50 who had recovered from COVID-19. Source material: PBMCs or T cells enriched from blood (not recorded which). CDR3 in amino acids: CASSLTGGMLTGELFF. The CDR3 DNA follows: TGTGCCAGCAGCCTCACAGGGGGCATGCTCACCGGGGAGCTGTTTTTT.